This T cell receptor (beta chain) was documented in a study of memory CD4+ T cells and cytomegalovirus serostatus. Study information: Healthy Belgian adult donors included under ten CMV-positive and some 24 CMV-negative people.

Per germline, CDR1 LGHNA and CDR2 YNFKEQ. The V gene end was trimmed by 1 base and the J gene end by 5 bases; junction bases not matched to a gene: 3. The CDR3 loop spans 15 amino acids. The assay was immunoSEQ multiplex PCR, and TCRdb's table has in-frame clones only and misses some. The table lists around 30,000 clones, around four fifths of them singletons. Single viable CD3+CD4+CD8-CD45RO+ cells were sorted as the memory CD4+ T cells. The study's findings and limits: CD4+ memory repertoires contained about 40% of the roughly 160 reported CMV TCRbeta sequences. Suggested: most of the CMV-linked TCR signature lies in CD4+ memory cells. CMV serostatus prediction reached median AUC roughly 0.95, or 0.91 with US-trained model.

About this clone: Its specificity is unknown.

This clonotype originated in an adult in good health and CMV-seronegative. Some clones in this sample may be carry-over from other donors' samples. V gene TRBV4-2 combines with J gene TRBJ2-5; TRBD1 aligns across 11 bases. The specimen was memory CD4+ T cells from blood. Written as DNA, the CDR3 is TGTGCCAGCAGCCAAGGGGGACAGGGGGGCGAGACCCAGTACTTC. This encodes CASSQGGQGGETQYF.